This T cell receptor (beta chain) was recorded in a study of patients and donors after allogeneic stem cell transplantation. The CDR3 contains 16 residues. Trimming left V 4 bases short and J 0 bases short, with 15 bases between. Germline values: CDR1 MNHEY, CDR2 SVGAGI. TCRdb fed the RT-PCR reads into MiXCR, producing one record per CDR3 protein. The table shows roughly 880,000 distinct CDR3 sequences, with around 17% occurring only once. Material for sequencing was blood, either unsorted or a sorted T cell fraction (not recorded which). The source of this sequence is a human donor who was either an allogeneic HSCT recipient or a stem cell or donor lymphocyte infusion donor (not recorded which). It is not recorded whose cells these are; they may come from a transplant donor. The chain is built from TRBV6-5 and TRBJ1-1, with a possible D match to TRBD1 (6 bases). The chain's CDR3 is CASSSGQGWVNTEAFF. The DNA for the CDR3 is TGTGCCAGCAGTTCGGGGCAGGGGTGGGTGAACACTGAAGCTTTCTTT.